One sample yielded the 17 T cell receptor beta chains listed below, sequenced in a study of cytomegalovirus exposure and HLA in healthy donors. PCR involved 60 Vbeta and 13 Jbeta primers. Sequencing was performed with immunoSEQ multiplex PCR; in TCRdb, only in-frame clones are kept and a portion is missing. The top ten clones hold around 4.1% of a sample with 100,000 to 150,000 clones, 75% to 85% of them seen once. Sequencing used PBMCs. Receptor source: a woman aged 40 to 50 in good health and CMV-seronegative.

J is TRBJ1-6 and V is TRBV10-3, with D maybe TRBD1 (6 bases). Deletions cut 10 bases from V and 1 base from J, with 17 bases between. The CDR3 length is 16 residues. Per germline, CDR1 ENHRY and CDR2 SYGVKD. CDR3 DNA: TGTGCCACTCCCCCAGGGGTAAGGTCCTATAATTCACCCCTCCACTTT. It specifies CATPPGVRSYNSPLHF.

The rearrangement uses TRBV5-4 and TRBJ2-7; D may be TRBD2 (6 bases). This CDR3 region has 14 residues. V dropped 4 bases and J dropped 5 bases, with 16 bases sitting between them. Germline CDR1 and CDR2: SGHNT and YYREEE (reference sequence). Here the CDR3 DNA reads TGTGCCAGCAGCCCCGCCCCGGGGGTCAACGAGCAGTACTTC. Protein product: CASSPAPGVNEQYF. Drawing the rest from reference TRBV5-4 and TRBJ2-7, the complete variable domain is ETGVTQSPTHLIKTRGQQVTLRCSSQSGHNTVSWYQQALGQGPQFIFQYYREEENGRGNFPPRFSGLQFPNYSSELNVNALELDDSALYLCASSPAPGVNEQYFGPGTRLTVT.

This clone was counted once. This CDR3 reads CASSLQGTEQYF. CDR3 DNA: TGTGCCAGCAGCCTTCAGGGTACCGAGCAGTACTTC. The chain joins TRBV7-2 to TRBJ2-7, with a tentative D call TRBD1 (5 bases). CDR1 and CDR2 (germline): SGHTA, FQGNSA. The CDR3 sequence is 12 residues long. V lost 5 bases to trimming and J lost 6 bases, with 11 bases between them.

The chain joins TRBV4-1 to TRBJ2-1; TRBD2 matches at 8 bases. In germline, CDR1 is MGHRA, CDR2 YSYEKL. This CDR3 is built from 19 residues. With 0 bases clipped from V and 5 bases from J, the junction kept 15 bases outside the gene matches. In nucleotides, the CDR3 is TGCGCCAGCAGCCAAGATCCCGGGACTAGTAGGCGAAAGGACAATGAGCAGTTCTTC. Protein: CASSQDPGTSRRKDNEQFF.

The chain is built from TRBV28 and TRBJ2-7; 11 bases map to TRBD1. The V segment lost 5 bases and the J segment 5 bases; nucleotides outside the gene matches: 11. The CDR3 sequence is 16 residues long. CDR1 and CDR2 from the germline V gene are MDHEN and SYDVKM. The CDR3 DNA reads as TGTGCCAGCAGTCTCATACCGGGACAGGGGGTTGACGAGCAGTACTTC. The encoded protein is CASSLIPGQGVDEQYF.

As regards this clone: A read error may account for a junction end that differs from germline. The chain uses TRBV28 and TRBJ1-2; D is uncertain. Germline lookup yields CDR1 MDHEN and CDR2 SYDVKM. This CDR3 spans 12 amino acids. As DNA, the CDR3 is TGTGCCAGCAGTTTATCGGTGCGGGCTGTAGCCTTC. Translation gives CASSLSVRAVAF.

This chain links TRBV19 with TRBJ2-2; 8 bases fit TRBD1. Trimming took 0 bases from V and 1 from J; bases not matched to a gene: 7. Germline CDR1 reads LNHDA; CDR2 reads SQIVND (reference sequence). The CDR3 is 18 residues long. CDR3 amino acids: CASSIDQGGQENTGELFF. CDR3 nucleotides: TGTGCCAGTAGTATAGATCAGGGGGGACAGGAGAACACCGGGGAGCTGTTTTTT.

CDR3 loop: CASSHGTGQYF. The CDR3 nucleotides are TGTGCCAGCAGCCACGGGACAGGGCAGTACTTC. The chain recombines TRBV6-6 with TRBJ2-5; TRBD1 matches 9 bases. The germline CDR1 and CDR2 sequences are MNHNY and SVGAGI (reference sequence). With V trimmed by 6 bases and J by 11 bases, 4 bases remained unmatched. The CDR3 contains 11 residues.

This chain connects TRBV19 to TRBJ2-7; TRBD1 matches at 10 bases. In germline, CDR1 is LNHDA, CDR2 SQIVND (reference sequence). The length of the CDR3 is 15 residues. The J segment lost 3 bases and the V segment lost 9 bases, leaving 11 bases of the junction unmatched. CDR3 amino acids: CASEFRDRGIYEQYF. The DNA of the CDR3 is TGTGCCAGCGAATTCCGGGACAGGGGAATCTACGAGCAGTACTTC. The variable domain in full, completed from reference TRBV19 and TRBJ2-7, reads DGGITQSPKYLFRKEGQNVTLSCEQNLNHDAMYWYRQDPGQGLRLIYYSQIVNDFQKGDIAEGYSVSREKKESFPLTVTSAQKNPTAFYLCASEFRDRGIYEQYFGPGTRLTVT.

The chain carries TRBV6-9 and TRBJ2-7; maybe TRBD2 (5 bases). The V end was cut by 10 bases, the J end by 9 bases, with 37 bases between. Germline V lookup: CDR1 MNHGY, CDR2 SVAAGI. CDR3 size: 18 residues. CDR3 bases: TGTGCCACCCACAAGAGGGTTAACAACCAAGGAGCCACCGAGGGGCAGTACTTC. Encoded protein: CATHKRVNNQGATEGQYF.

CDR3 amino acids: CASSPSNVYGDLGQGNPGLRGYTF. CDR3 in DNA: TGTGCCAGCTCACCCTCAAACGTGTACGGCGACCTCGGACAGGGGAATCCGGGATTGAGGGGCTACACCTTC. The rearrangement joins TRBV18 to TRBJ1-2; 9 bases agree with TRBD1. Germline CDR1 reads KGHSH; CDR2 reads LQKENI. The J segment lost 8 bases and the V segment lost 3 bases, leaving 37 bases of the junction unmatched. The CDR3 has 24 residues.

The chain employs TRBV5-1 and TRBJ2-7; 7 bases map to TRBD1. Trimming cost V 0 bases and J 6 bases; bases outside gene matches: 9. Per germline, CDR1 SGHRS and CDR2 YFSETQ. CDR3 length equals 15 residues. The CDR3, as DNA: TGCGCCAGCAGCTTGGCCCCGGCAGGGGGTGGCGAGCAGTACTTC. It specifies CASSLAPAGGGEQYF.

The chain has TRBV11-2 and TRBJ2-5; 9 bases fit TRBD1. The CDR3 extends over 16 amino acids. Trimming removed 1 base from V and 4 bases from J; junction bases left unmatched: 7. Germline V lookup: CDR1 SGHAT, CDR2 FQNNGV. The CDR3 sequence is CASSLGGGTGSETQYF. As DNA, the CDR3 is TGTGCCAGCAGCTTAGGGGGGGGGACAGGGTCAGAGACCCAGTACTTC. Combining the CDR3 with reference TRBV11-2 and TRBJ2-5 gives the whole variable domain EAGVAQSPRYKIIEKRQSVAFWCNPISGHATLYWYQQILGQGPKLLIQFQNNGVVDDSQLPKDRFSAERLKGVDSTLKIQPAKLEDSAVYLCASSLGGGTGSETQYFGPGTRLLVL.

This chain connects TRBV19 to TRBJ2-7; 11 nucleotides agree with TRBD1. Per germline, CDR1 LNHDA and CDR2 SQIVND (reference sequence). The CDR3 length is 16 residues. The V gene end was trimmed by 4 bases and the J gene end by 0 bases; junction bases not matched to a gene: 5. DNA of the CDR3: TGTGCCAGTAGTACCGGGGGACAGGGGGGCTCCTACGAGCAGTACTTC. It yields the protein CASSTGGQGGSYEQYF.

This chain connects TRBV11-3 to TRBJ2-3; 11 bases fit TRBD2. The V and J ends lost 1 base and 2 bases, in that order; junction bases with no gene match: 5. This CDR3 has 17 residues. From germline, CDR1 is SGHNT and CDR2 YENEEA. The CDR3 region has the DNA TGTGCCAGCAGCTTAGGACTAGCGGGGACGAACACAGATACGCAGTATTTT. Encoded protein: CASSLGLAGTNTDTQYF.

The chain carries TRBV9 and TRBJ2-3, with 10 bases aligning to TRBD2. V lost 4 bases, J lost 1 base, and 3 bases stayed unmatched. CDR3 length: 15 residues. Per the germline V gene, CDR1 is SGDLS and CDR2 is YYNGEE. The CDR3, as DNA: TGTGCCAGCAGCTCAGGGACTAGCGGCACAGATACGCAGTATTTT. Amino acids: CASSSGTSGTDTQYF.

V and J are TRBV6-5 and TRBJ1-2; D uncertain. Germline assignment: CDR1 MNHEY and CDR2 SVGAGI. V lost 0 bases and J lost 4, with 12 bases in between. CDR3 length equals 15 residues. CDR3 residues: CASSYSHRDFYGYTF. CDR3 in DNA: TGTGCCAGCAGTTACTCACACAGAGATTTCTATGGCTACACCTTC.